This T cell receptor beta chain was documented in a study of T cells in narcolepsy. Method: immunoSEQ multiplex PCR; TCRdb's copy keeps in-frame clones and lacks some. This table has under 40,000 clones, roughly 87% appearing once. This clone appeared once. Its target is not known. Study-wide results and caveats: No autoreactive T cell clone sequences appeared in some memory CD4+ repertoires. HCRT-specific and TRIB2-specific autoreactive clonotypes appeared among same-patient CSF and blood CD4+ clonotypes.

The sample was memory (CD45RA-) CD4+ T cells from blood. The sequence was collected from a human donor in good health.

CDR3 amino acids: CASSPRQGGYGYTF. In DNA form, the CDR3 reads TGTGCCAGTAGTCCGCGACAGGGAGGCTATGGCTACACCTTC. V gene TRBV19 combines with J gene TRBJ1-2, with 7 nucleotides matching TRBD1. The CDR3 has 14 amino acids. Germline CDR1 reads LNHDA; CDR2 reads SQIVND (reference sequence). The trim removed 5 bases at V and 4 bases at J, leaving 7 bases unmatched.